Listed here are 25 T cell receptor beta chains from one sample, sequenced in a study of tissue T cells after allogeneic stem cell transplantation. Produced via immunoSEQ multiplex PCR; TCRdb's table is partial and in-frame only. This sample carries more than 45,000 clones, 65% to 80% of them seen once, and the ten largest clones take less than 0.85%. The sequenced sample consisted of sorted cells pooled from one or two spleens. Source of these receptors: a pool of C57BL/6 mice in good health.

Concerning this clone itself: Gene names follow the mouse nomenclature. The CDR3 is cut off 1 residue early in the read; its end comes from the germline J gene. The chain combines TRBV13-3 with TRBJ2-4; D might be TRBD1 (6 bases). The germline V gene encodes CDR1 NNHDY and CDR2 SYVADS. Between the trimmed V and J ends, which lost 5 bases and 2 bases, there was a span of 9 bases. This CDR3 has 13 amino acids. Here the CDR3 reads CASSGDIQNTLYF. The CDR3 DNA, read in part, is TGTGCCAGCAGCGGGGACATTCAAAACACCTTGTAC.

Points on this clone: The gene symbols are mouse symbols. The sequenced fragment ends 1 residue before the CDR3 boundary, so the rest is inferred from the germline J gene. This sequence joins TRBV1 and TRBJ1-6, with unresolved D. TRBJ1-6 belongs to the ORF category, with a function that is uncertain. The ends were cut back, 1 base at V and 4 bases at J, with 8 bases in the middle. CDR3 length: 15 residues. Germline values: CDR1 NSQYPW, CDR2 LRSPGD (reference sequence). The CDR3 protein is CTCSAGRNYNSPLYF. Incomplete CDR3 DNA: TGCACCTGCAGTGCAGGCAGAAATTATAATTCGCCCCTCTAC.

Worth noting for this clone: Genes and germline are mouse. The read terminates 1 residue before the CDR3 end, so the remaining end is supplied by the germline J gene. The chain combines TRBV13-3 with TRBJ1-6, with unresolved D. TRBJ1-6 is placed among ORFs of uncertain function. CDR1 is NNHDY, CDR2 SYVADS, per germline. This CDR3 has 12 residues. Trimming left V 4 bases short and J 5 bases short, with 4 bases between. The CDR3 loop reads CASSSDNSPLYF. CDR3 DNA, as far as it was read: TGTGCCAGCAGTTCAGATAATTCGCCCCTCTAC.

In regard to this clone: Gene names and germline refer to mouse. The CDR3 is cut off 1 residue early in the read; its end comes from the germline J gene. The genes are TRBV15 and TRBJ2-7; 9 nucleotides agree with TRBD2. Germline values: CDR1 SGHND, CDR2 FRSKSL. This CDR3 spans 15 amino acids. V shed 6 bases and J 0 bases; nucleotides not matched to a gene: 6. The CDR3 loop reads CASSPDWGSSYEQYF. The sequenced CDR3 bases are TGTGCCAGCAGCCCCGACTGGGGGAGCTCCTATGAACAGTAC.

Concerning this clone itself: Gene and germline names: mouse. The CDR3 loop is CASSSNAEQFF. Incomplete CDR3 DNA: TGTGCCAGCAGCTCGAATGCTGAGCAGTTC. The V and J genes are TRBV15 and TRBJ2-1, with D hard to call. The read ends 1 residue early relative to the CDR3; the germline J gene fills the gap. Germline CDR1 reads SGHND; CDR2 reads FRSKSL. V lost 6 bases to trimming and J lost 5 bases, with 5 bases between them. The CDR3 spans 11 residues.

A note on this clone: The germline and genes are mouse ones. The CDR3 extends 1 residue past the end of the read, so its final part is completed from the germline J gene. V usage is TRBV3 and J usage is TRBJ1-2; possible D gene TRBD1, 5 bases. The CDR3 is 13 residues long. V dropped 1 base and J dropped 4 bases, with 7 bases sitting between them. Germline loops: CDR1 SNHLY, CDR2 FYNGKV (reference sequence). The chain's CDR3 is CASSLDGTSDYTF. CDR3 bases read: TGTGCCAGCAGCTTAGATGGGACCTCCGACTACACC.

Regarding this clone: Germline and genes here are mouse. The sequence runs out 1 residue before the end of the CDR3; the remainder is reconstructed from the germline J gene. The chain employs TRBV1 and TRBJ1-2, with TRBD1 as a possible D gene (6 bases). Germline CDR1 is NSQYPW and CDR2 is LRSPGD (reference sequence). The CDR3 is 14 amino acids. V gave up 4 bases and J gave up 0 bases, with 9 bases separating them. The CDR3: CTCSVRGANSDYTF. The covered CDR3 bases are TGCACCTGCAGTGTCAGGGGCGCAAACTCCGACTACACC. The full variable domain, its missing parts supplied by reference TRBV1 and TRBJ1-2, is VTLLEQNPRWRLVPRGQAVNLRCILKNSQYPWMSWYQQDLQKQLQWLFTLRSPGDKEVKSLPGADYLATRVTDTELRLQVANMSQGRTLYCTCSVRGANSDYTFGSGTRLLVI.

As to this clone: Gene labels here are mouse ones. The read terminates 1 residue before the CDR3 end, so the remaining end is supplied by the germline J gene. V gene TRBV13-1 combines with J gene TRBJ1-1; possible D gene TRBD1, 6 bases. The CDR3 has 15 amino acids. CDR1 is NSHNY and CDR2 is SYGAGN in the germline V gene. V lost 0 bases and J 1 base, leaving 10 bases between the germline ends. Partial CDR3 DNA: TGTGCCAGCAGTGATGCAGGGGAGGGAAACACAGAAGTCTTC. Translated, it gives CASSDAGEGNTEVF. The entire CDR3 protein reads CASSDAGEGNTEVFF.

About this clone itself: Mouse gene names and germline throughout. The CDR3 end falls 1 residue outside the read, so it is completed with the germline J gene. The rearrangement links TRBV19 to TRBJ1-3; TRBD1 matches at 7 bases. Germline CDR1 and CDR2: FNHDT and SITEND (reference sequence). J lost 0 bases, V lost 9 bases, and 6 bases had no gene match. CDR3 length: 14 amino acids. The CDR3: CATPGGNSGNTLYF. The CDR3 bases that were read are TGTGCCACCCCAGGGGGGAATTCTGGAAATACGCTCTAT.

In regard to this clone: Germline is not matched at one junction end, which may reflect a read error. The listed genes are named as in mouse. The CDR3 is CGAGDWGDEQYF. Partial CDR3 DNA: TGTGGTGCTGGGGACTGGGGAGATGAACAGTAC. The chain carries TRBV20 and TRBJ2-7; 10 nucleotides align to TRBD2. The observed sequence ends 1 residue before the CDR3 terminus, with the missing tail filled in from the germline J gene. From germline, CDR1 is GFQATS and CDR2 STVNSAI. The CDR3 sequence is 12 residues long.

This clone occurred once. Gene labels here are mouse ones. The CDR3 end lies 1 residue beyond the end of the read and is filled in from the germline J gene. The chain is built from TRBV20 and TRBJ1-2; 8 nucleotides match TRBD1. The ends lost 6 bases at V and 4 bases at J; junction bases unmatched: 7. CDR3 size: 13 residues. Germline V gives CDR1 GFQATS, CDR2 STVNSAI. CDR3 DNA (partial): TGTGGTGCCCAGGGGGCGCGGGGCTCCGACTACACC. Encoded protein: CGAQGARGSDYT. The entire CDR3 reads CGAQGARGSDYTF. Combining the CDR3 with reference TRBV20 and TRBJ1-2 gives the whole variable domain GALVYQYPRRTICKSGTSMRMECQAVGFQATSVAWYRQSPQKTFELIALSTVNSAIKYEQNFTQEKFPISHPNLSFSSMTVLNAYLEDRGLYLCGAQGARGSDYTFGSGTRLLVI.

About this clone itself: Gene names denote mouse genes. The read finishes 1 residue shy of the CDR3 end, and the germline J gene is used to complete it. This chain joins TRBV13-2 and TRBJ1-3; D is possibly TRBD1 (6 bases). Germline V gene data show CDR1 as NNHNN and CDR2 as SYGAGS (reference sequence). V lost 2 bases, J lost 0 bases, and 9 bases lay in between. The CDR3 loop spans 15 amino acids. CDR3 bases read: TGTGCCAGCGGTGAAGACAGGATTTCTGGAAATACGCTCTAT. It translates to CASGEDRISGNTLY. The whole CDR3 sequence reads CASGEDRISGNTLYF.

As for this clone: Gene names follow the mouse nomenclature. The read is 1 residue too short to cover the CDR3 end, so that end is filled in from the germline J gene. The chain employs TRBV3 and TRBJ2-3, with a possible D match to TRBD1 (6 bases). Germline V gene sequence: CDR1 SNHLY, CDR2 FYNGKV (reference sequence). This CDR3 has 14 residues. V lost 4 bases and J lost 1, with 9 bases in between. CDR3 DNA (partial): TGTGCCAGCAGCTCACAGGGAGGTGCAGAAACGCTGTAT. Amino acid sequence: CASSSQGGAETLY. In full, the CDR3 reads CASSSQGGAETLYF.

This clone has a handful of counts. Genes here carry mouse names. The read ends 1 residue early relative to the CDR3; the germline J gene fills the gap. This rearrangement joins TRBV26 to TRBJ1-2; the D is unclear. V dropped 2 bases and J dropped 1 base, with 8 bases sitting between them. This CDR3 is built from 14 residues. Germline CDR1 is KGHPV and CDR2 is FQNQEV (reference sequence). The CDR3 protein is CASSLETRNSDYTF. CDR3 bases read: TGTGCCAGCAGTCTGGAGACAAGAAACTCCGACTACACC. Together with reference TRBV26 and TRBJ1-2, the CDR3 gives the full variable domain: NSKVIQTPRYLVKGQGQKAKMRCIPEKGHPVVFWYQQNKNNEFKFLINFQNQEVLQQIDMTEKRFSAECPSNSPCSLEIQSSEAGDSALYLCASSLETRNSDYTFGSGTRLLVI.

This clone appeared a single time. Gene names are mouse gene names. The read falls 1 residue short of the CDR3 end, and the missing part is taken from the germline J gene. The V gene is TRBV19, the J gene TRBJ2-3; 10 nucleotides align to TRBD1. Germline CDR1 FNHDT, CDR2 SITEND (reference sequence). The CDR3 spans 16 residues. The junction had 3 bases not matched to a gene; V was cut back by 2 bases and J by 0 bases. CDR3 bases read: TGTGCCAGCAGTATCAGGGACAGGGGTAGTGCAGAAACGCTGTAT. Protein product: CASSIRDRGSAETLY. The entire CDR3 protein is CASSIRDRGSAETLYF.

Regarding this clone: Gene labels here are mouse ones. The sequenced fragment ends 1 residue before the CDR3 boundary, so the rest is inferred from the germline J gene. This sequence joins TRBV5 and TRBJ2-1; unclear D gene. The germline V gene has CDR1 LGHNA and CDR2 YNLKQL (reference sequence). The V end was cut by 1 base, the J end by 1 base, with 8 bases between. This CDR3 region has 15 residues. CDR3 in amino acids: CASSQGTGNYAEQFF. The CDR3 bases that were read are TGTGCCAGCAGCCAAGGAACGGGGAACTATGCTGAGCAGTTC.

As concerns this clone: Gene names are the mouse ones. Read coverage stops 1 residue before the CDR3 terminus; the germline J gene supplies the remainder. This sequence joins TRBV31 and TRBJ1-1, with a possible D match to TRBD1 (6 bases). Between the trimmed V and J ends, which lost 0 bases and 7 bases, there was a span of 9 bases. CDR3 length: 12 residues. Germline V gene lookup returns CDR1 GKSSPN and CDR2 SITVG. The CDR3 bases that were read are TGTGCCTGGAGTCTTGCAGGGGAAGAAGTCTTC. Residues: CAWSLAGEEVF. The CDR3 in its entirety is CAWSLAGEEVFF. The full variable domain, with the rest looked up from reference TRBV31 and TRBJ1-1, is AQTIHQWPVAEIKAVGSPLSLGCTIKGKSSPNLYWYWQATGGTLQQLFYSITVGQVESVVQLNLSASRPKDDQFILSTEKLLLSHSGFYLCAWSLAGEEVFFGKGTRLTVV.

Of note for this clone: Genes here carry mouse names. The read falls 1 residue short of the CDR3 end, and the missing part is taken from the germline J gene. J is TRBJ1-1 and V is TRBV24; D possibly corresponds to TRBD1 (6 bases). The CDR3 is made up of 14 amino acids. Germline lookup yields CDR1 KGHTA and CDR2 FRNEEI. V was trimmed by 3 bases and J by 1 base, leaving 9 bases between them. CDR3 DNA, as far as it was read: TGTGCCAGCAGTCTCGGGGGGCAAAACACAGAAGTCTTC. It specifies CASSLGGQNTEVF. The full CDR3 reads CASSLGGQNTEVFF.

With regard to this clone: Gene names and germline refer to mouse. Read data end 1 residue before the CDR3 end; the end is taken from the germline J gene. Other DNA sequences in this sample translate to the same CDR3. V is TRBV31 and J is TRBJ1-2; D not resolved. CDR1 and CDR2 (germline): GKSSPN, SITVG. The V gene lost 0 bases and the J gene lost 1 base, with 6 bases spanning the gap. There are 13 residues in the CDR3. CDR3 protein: CAWSLDRNSDYTF. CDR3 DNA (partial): TGTGCCTGGAGTCTAGATAGAAACTCCGACTACACC.

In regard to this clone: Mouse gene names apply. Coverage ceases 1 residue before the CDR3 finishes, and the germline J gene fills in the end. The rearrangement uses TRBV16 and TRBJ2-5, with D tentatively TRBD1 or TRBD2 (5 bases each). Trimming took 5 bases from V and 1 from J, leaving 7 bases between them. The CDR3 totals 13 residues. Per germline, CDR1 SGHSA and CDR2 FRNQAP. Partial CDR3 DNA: TGTGCAAGCAGCGGGGACCACCAAGACACCCAGTAC. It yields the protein CASSGDHQDTQY. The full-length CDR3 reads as CASSGDHQDTQYF.

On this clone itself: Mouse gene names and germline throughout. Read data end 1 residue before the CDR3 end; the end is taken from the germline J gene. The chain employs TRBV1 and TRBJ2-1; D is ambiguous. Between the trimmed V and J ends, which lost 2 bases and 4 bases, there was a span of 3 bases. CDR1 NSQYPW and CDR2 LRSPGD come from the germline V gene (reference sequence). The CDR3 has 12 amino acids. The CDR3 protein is CTCSAQYAEQFF. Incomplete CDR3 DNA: TGCACCTGCAGTGCACAGTATGCTGAGCAGTTC.

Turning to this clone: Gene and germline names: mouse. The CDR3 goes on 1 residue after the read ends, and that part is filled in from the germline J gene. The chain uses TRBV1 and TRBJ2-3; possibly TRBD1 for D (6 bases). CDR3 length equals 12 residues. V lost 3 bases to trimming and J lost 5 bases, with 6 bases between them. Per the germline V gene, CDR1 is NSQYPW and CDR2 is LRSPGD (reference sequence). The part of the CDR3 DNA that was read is TGCACCTGCAGTGCGGGACAAGAAACGCTGTAT. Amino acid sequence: CTCSAGQETLY. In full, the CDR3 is CTCSAGQETLYF.

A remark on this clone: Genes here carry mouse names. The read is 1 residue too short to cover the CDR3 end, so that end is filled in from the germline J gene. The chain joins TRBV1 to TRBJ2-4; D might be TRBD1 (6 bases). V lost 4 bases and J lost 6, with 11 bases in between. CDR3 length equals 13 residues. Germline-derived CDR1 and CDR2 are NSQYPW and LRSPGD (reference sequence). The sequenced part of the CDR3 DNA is TGCACCTGCAGTGAGGGACAAGAGAACACCTTGTAC. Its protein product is CTCSEGQENTLY. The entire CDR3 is CTCSEGQENTLYF.

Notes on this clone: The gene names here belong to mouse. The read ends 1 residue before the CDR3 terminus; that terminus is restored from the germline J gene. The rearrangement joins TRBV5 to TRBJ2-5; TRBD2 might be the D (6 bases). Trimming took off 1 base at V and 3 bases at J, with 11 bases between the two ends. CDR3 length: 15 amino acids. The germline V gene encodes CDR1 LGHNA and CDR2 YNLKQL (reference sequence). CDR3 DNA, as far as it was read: TGTGCCAGCAGCCAAGGTACGGGGGGTCAAGACACCCAGTAC. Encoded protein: CASSQGTGGQDTQY. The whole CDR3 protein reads CASSQGTGGQDTQYF.

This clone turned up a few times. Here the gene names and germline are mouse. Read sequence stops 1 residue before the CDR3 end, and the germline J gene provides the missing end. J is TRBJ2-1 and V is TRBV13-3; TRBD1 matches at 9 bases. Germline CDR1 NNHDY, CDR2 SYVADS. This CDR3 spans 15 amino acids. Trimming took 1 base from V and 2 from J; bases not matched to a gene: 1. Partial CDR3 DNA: TGTGCCAGCAGTGATTGGACAGGGGACTATGCTGAGCAGTTC. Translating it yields CASSDWTGDYAEQF. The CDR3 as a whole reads CASSDWTGDYAEQFF.